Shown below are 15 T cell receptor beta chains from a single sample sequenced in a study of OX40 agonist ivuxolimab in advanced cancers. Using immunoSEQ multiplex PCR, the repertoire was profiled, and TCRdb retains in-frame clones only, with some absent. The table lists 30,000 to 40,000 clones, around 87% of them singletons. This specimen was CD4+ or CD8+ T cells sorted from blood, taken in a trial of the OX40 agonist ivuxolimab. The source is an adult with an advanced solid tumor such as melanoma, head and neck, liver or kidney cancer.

CDR3 bases: TGTGCCAGCAGTGAATACGGGCTTAACACCGGGGAGCTGTTTTTT. Its translation is CASSEYGLNTGELFF. The chain uses TRBV2 and TRBJ2-2; D is unclear. This CDR3 is built from 15 residues. Trimming shortened V by 2 bases and J by 2 bases, and 9 bases separated the two germline ends. Germline V gene lookup returns CDR1 SNHLY and CDR2 FYNNEI.

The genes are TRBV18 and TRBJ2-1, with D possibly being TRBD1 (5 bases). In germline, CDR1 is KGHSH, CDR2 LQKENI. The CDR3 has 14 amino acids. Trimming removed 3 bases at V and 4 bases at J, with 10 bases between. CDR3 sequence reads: CASSPDRQYNEQFF. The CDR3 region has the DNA TGTGCCAGCTCACCCGACCGACAGTACAATGAGCAGTTCTTC.

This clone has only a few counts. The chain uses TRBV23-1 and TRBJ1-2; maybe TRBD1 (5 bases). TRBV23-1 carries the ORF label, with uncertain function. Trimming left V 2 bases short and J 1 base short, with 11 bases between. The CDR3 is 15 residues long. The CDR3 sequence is CASSQGQDINYGYTF. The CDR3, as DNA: TGCGCCAGCAGTCAAGGTCAGGACATTAACTATGGCTACACCTTC.

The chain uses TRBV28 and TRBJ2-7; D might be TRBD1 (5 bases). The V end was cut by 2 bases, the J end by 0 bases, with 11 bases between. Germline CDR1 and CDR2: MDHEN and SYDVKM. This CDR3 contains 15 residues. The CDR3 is CASSLSRVLSYEQYF. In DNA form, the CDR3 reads TGTGCCAGCAGTTTAAGCAGGGTCCTCTCCTACGAGCAGTACTTC.

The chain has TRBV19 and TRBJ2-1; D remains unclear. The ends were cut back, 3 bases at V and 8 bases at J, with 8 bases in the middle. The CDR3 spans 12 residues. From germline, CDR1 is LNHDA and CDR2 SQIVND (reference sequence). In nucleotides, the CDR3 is TGTGCCAGTAGTATCCCCCTGTATGAGCAGTTCTTC. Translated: CASSIPLYEQFF.

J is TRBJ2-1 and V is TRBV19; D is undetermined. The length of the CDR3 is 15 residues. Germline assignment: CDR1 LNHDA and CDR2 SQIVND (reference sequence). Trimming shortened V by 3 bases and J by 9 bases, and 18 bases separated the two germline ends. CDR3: CASSIPRSPPSEQFF. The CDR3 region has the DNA TGTGCCAGTAGTATCCCCCGCTCCCCCCCGAGTGAGCAGTTCTTC.

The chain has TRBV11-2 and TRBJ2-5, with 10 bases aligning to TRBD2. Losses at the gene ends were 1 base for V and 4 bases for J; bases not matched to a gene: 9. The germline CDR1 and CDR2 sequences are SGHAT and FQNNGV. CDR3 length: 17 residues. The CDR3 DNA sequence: TGTGCCAGCAGCTTAGGTGGGCTAGCGGGAGTCGGAGAGACCCAGTACTTC. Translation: CASSLGGLAGVGETQYF.

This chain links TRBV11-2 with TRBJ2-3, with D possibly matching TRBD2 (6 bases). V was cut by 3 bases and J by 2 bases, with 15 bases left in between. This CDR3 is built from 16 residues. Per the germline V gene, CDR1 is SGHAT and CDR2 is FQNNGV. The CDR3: CASSFAQRVYTDTQYF. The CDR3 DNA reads TGTGCCAGCAGCTTTGCCCAGCGGGTTTACACAGATACGCAGTATTTT.

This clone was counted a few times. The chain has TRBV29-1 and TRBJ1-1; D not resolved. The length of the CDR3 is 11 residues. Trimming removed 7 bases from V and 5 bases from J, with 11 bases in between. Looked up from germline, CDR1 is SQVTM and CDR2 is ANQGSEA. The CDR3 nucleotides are TGCAGCGCCCGGCGCGAGACTGAAGCTTTCTTT. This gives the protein CSARRETEAFF.

The CDR3 DNA reads TGTGCCAGCTCGCTTAGGGTGAACCAGGTTGGGGACCCCGAGCAGTTCTTC. Translating gives CASSLRVNQVGDPEQFF. The chain recombines TRBV18 with TRBJ2-1; D assignment may be TRBD1 or TRBD2 (5 bases each). The CDR3 has 17 residues. Looked up from germline, CDR1 is KGHSH and CDR2 is LQKENI. The V end lost 6 bases, the J end lost 10 bases, and 28 bases lay between the germline ends.

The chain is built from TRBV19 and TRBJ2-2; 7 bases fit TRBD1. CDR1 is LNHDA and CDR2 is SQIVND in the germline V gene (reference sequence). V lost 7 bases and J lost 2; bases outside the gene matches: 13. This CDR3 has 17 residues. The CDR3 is CASISSRGQLNTGELFF. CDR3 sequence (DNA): TGTGCCAGTATAAGTAGCCGGGGACAGCTTAACACCGGGGAGCTGTTTTTT. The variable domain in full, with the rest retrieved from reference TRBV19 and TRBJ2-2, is DGGITQSPKYLFRKEGQNVTLSCEQNLNHDAMYWYRQDPGQGLRLIYYSQIVNDFQKGDIAEGYSVSREKKESFPLTVTSAQKNPTAFYLCASISSRGQLNTGELFFGEGSRLTVL.

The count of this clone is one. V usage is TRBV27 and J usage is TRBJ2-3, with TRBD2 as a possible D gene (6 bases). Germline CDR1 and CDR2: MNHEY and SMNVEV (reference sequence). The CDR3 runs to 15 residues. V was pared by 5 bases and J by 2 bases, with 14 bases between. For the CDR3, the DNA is TGTGCCAGCAGTCGACTAGTCGGTAACACAGATACGCAGTATTTT. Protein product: CASSRLVGNTDTQYF.

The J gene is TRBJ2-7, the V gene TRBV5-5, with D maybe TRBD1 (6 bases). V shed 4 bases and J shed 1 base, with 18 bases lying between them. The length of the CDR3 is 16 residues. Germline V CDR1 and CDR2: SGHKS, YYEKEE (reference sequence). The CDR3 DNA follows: TGTGCCAGCAGCCCTAGGTGGGACACCAATTCCTACGAGCAGTACTTC. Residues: CASSPRWDTNSYEQYF.

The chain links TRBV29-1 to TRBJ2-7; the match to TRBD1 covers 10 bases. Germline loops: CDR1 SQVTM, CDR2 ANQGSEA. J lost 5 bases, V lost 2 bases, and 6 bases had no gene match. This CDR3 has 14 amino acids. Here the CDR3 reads CSVETRTGGNEQYF. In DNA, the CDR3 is TGCAGCGTTGAAACCCGGACAGGGGGGAACGAGCAGTACTTC.

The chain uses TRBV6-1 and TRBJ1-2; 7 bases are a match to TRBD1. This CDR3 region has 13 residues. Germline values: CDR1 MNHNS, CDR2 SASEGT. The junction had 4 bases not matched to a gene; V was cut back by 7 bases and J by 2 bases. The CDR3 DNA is TGTGCCAGCACCTTGACAGGGAACTATGGCTACACCTTC. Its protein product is CASTLTGNYGYTF.